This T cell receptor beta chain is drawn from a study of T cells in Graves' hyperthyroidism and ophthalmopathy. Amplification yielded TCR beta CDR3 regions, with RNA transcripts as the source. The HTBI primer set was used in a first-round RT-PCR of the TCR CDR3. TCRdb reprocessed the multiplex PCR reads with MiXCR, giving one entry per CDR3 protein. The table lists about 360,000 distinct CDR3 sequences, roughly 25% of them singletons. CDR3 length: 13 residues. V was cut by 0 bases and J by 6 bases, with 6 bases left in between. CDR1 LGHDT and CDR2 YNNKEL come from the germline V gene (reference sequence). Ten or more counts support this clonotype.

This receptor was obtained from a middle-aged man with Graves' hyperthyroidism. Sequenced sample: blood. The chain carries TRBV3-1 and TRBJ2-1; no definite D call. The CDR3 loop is CASSQDPSNEQFF. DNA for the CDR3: TGTGCCAGCAGCCAAGATCCCTCCAATGAGCAGTTCTTC.